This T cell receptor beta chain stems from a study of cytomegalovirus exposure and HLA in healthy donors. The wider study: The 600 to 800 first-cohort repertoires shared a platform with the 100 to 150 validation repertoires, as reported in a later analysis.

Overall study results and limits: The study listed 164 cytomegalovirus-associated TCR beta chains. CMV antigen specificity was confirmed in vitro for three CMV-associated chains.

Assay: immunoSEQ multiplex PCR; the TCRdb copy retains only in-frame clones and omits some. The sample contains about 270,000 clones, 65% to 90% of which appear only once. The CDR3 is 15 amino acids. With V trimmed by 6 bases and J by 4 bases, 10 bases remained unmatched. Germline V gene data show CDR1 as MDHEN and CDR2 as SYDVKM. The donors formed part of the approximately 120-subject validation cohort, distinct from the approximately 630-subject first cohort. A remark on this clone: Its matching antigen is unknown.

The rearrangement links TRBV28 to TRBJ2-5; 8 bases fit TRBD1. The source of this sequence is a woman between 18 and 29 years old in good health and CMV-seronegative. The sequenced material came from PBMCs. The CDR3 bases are TGTGCCAGCAGCCCATCAGGGGGCGCAGGAGAGACCCAGTACTTC. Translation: CASSPSGGAGETQYF.